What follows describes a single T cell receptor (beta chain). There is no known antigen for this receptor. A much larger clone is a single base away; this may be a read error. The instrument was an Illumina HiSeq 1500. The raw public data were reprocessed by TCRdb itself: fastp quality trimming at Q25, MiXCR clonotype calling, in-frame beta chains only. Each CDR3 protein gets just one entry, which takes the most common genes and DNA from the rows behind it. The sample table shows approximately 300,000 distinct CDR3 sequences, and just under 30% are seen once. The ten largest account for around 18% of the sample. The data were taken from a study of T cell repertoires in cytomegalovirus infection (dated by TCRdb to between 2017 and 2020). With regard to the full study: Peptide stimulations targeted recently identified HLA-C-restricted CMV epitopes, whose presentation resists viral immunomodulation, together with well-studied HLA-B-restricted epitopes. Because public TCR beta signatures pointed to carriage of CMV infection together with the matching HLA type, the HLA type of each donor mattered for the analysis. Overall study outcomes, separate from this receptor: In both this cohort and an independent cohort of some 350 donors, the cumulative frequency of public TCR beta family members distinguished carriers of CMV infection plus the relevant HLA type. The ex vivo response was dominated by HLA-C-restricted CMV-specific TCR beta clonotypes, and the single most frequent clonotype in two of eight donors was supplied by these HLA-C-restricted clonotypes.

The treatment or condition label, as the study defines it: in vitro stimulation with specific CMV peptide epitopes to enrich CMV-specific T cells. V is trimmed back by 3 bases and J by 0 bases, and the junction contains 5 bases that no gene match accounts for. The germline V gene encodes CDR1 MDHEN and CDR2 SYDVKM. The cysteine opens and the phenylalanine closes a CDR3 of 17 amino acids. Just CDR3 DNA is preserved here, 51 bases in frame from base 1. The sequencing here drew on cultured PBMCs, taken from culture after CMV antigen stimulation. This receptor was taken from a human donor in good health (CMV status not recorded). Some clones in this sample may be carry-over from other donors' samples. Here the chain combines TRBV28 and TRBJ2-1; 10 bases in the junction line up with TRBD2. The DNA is TGTGCCAGCAGTTTCCCGTCTAGCGGGAGCTCCTACAATGAGCAGTTCTTC. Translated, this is CASSFPSSGSSYNEQFF.